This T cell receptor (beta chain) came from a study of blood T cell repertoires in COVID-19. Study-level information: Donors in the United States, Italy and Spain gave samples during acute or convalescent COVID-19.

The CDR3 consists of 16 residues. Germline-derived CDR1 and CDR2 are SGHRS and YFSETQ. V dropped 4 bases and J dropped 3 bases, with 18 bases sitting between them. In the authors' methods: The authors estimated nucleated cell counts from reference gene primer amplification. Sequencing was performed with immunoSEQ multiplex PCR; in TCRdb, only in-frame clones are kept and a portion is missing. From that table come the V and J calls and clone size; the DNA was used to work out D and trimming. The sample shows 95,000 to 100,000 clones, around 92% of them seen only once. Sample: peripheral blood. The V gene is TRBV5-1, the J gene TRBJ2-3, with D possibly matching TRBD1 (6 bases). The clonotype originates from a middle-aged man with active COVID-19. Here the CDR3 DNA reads TGCGCCAGCAGCCAGAACAGGCCGAGGGGGACAGATACGCAGTATTTT. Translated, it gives CASSQNRPRGTDTQYF.